The T cell receptor (beta chain) described here comes from a study of cytomegalovirus exposure and HLA in healthy donors. The PCR had 60 Vbeta and 13 Jbeta primers. Study processing details: The count from a later analysis was 79 million or so unique TCR beta chains, some 11 million of them shared. Repertoires were generated with immunoSEQ multiplex PCR, while TCRdb's copy carries only in-frame clones and drops some. V and J calls and clone size come straight from that table; D and trimming were deduced from the DNA. The sample lists 90,000 to 140,000 clones; 60% to 80% were seen once. This sequence was found in a woman in her thirties or forties in good health and CMV-seropositive. The sample consisted of PBMCs.

The CDR3 here is CASSAYAGGDEQYF. CDR3 DNA: TGTGCCAGCAGTGCCTACGCGGGAGGGGACGAGCAGTACTTC. This chain connects TRBV28 to TRBJ2-7, with 9 bases matching TRBD2. This CDR3 has 14 amino acids. CDR1 is MDHEN and CDR2 is SYDVKM in the germline V gene. V trimming: 5 bases; J trimming: 5 bases; junction bases outside the gene matches: 7.